What follows are 15 T cell receptor beta chains derived from one specimen sequenced in a study of blood T cells in healthy people across ages (dated by TCRdb to the mid-2010s). The protocol used for the library was 5' RACE. Sequenced on an Illumina HiSeq 2500. The second PCR ran for about 6 to 11 cycles and used a J-beta primer mix along with a sample-barcoded 5' primer. Starting from the raw public reads, TCRdb applied fastp trimming at Q25, assembled clones with MiXCR and retained in-frame beta chains. Records with the same CDR3 protein are collapsed into one entry carrying the most frequent genes and DNA. The sample table holds fewer than 1 million distinct CDR3 sequences, of which around 45% were seen once. The ten largest account for roughly 19% of the sample. The sequenced material came from blood. The receptors were sampled from a man aged 55 to 70 in good health.

The rearrangement links TRBV5-1 to TRBJ2-3; a possible D gene is TRBD2 (5 bases). The CDR3 totals 17 residues. Per germline, CDR1 SGHRS and CDR2 YFSETQ. V lost 4 bases and J 1 base, leaving 19 bases between the germline ends. The CDR3 loop is CASSISKWEQRTDTQYF. The CDR3 region has the DNA TGCGCCAGCAGCATCTCTAAGTGGGAGCAGCGCACAGATACGCAGTATTTT.

The chain uses TRBV2 and TRBJ2-7, with D uncertain. The CDR3 spans 12 residues. V lost 7 bases to trimming and J lost 3 bases, with 10 bases between them. Germline-derived CDR1 and CDR2 are SNHLY and FYNNEI. CDR3 DNA sequence: TGTGCCAGCACGGGCTTCGGCTACGAGCAGTACTTC. Its protein is CASTGFGYEQYF.

The chain links TRBV7-9 to TRBJ1-1, with D uncertain. This CDR3 is built from 12 residues. With 5 bases removed from V and 9 bases from J, the gap between germline ends came to 13 bases. Germline CDR1 reads SEHNR; CDR2 reads FQNEAQ (reference sequence). CDR3 in amino acids: CASSQQWTKAFF. CDR3 sequence (DNA): TGTGCCAGCAGCCAACAATGGACTAAAGCTTTCTTT.

The chain has TRBV11-3 and TRBJ2-1; the D gene is possibly TRBD1 (5 bases). The CDR3 spans 17 residues. V lost 1 base, J lost 6 bases, and 19 bases lay in between. Germline-derived CDR1 and CDR2 are SGHNT and YENEEA. CDR3 nucleotide sequence: TGTGCCAGCAGCTTAGGAAGCAGGGTAATCGTTTCCAATGAGCAGTTCTTC. The encoded protein is CASSLGSRVIVSNEQFF.

This clonotype was found once. J is TRBJ1-1 and V is TRBV5-1; a weak D match, TRBD1 (6 bases). CDR3 length equals 20 residues. Germline assignment: CDR1 SGHRS and CDR2 YFSETQ. V was cut by 0 bases and J by 1 base, with 25 bases left in between. The CDR3 sequence is CASSLGTAVPSSTSNTEAFF. The CDR3 DNA reads TGCGCCAGCAGCTTGGGGACAGCGGTTCCCAGTTCCACATCGAACACTGAAGCTTTCTTT. Variable domain in full (rest from reference TRBV5-1 and TRBJ1-1): KAGVTQTPRYLIKTRGQQVTLSCSPISGHRSVSWYQQTPGQGLQFLFEYFSETQRNKGNFPGRFSGRQFSNSRSEMNVSTLELGDSALYLCASSLGTAVPSSTSNTEAFFGQGTRLTVV.

This sequence joins TRBV6-6 and TRBJ1-2, with TRBD1 identical over 7 bases. Trimming at V came to 10 bases and at J to 0 bases, leaving 5 bases not matched to a gene. The CDR3 runs 13 residues. CDR1 MNHNY and CDR2 SVGAGI come from the germline V gene (reference sequence). The CDR3 is CATRDSSNYGYTF. CDR3 bases: TGTGCCACCCGGGACAGCTCTAACTATGGCTACACCTTC.

Many counts were recorded for this clonotype. The gene calls are TRBV20-1 and TRBJ2-4; D gene uncertain. The V and J ends lost 5 bases and 0 bases respectively, with 14 bases between them. The CDR3 is 15 amino acids. The germline CDR1 and CDR2 sequences are DFQATT and SNEGSKA (reference sequence). CDR3 coding DNA: TGCAGTGCTTCCGTACCGCGACTAGCCAAAAACATTCAGTACTTC. This codes for CSASVPRLAKNIQYF.

This clonotype appeared a few times. The V and J genes are TRBV27 and TRBJ2-7; TRBD1 matches at 7 bases. CDR1 is MNHEY, CDR2 SMNVEV, per germline (reference sequence). Losses at the gene ends were 4 bases for V and 3 bases for J; bases not matched to a gene: 3. This CDR3 is built from 13 residues. CDR3 sequence: CASSSRGFYEQYF. The CDR3 DNA reads as TGTGCCAGCAGTTCCAGGGGGTTCTACGAGCAGTACTTC.

This rearrangement joins TRBV6-5 to TRBJ2-7; TRBD2 matches 7 bases. V shed 0 bases and J 0 bases; nucleotides not matched to a gene: 2. The CDR3 spans 15 residues. Germline V gives CDR1 MNHEY, CDR2 SVGAGI. The CDR3 DNA sequence: TGTGCCAGCAGTTACTCGCGGGGGTTCTCCTACGAGCAGTACTTC. This translates into CASSYSRGFSYEQYF.

A few counts support this clonotype. The chain has TRBV3-1 and TRBJ1-6, with 10 bases matching TRBD1. V lost 4 bases to trimming and J lost 10 bases; unmatched junction nucleotides: 10. This CDR3 contains 16 residues. Germline V CDR1 and CDR2: LGHDT, YNNKEL (reference sequence). The CDR3 nucleotides are TGTGCCAGCAGCCCAGGGACAGGGGTTTGGAGGTCACCCCTCCACTTT. Translating gives CASSPGTGVWRSPLHF.

To note about this clonotype: The junction differs from germline at one of its ends, possibly a read error. The rearrangement uses TRBV14 and TRBJ2-1; D uncertain. Per germline, CDR1 SGHDN and CDR2 FVKESK. The CDR3 extends over 14 amino acids. CDR3: CASGQTGVYNEQFF. The CDR3 nucleotides are TGTGCCAGCGGCCAAACTGGTGTCTACAATGAGCAGTTCTTC.

This clonotype appeared many times. This chain uses TRBV29-1 with TRBJ2-1; tentatively, D is TRBD2 (5 bases). Germline V gives CDR1 SQVTM, CDR2 ANQGSEA. The V end was cut by 0 bases, the J end by 15 bases, with 15 bases between. The CDR3 loop spans 12 amino acids. The CDR3, as DNA: TGCAGCGTTGAAGATCCGGGGTCCTGGATGTTCTTC. Residues: CSVEDPGSWMFF.

The chain employs TRBV29-1 and TRBJ2-1; D might be TRBD1 (5 bases). Germline loops: CDR1 SQVTM, CDR2 ANQGSEA. The CDR3 runs to 12 residues. V dropped 3 bases and J dropped 7 bases, with 10 bases sitting between them. The CDR3: CSVEGQGNEQFF. CDR3 DNA sequence: TGCAGCGTTGAGGGTCAGGGAAATGAGCAGTTCTTC.

The chain carries TRBV6-1 and TRBJ2-1, with 10 nucleotides matching TRBD1. CDR1 and CDR2 from the germline V gene are MNHNS and SASEGT. This CDR3 comprises 19 residues. The junction had 15 bases not matched to a gene; V was cut back by 7 bases and J by 0 bases. The CDR3 reads CASNSGTGVFISSYNEQFF. The CDR3 DNA is TGTGCCAGCAACTCCGGGACAGGGGTCTTTATTAGCTCCTACAATGAGCAGTTCTTC.

The sample holds a few counts of this clonotype. The J gene is TRBJ1-2, the V gene TRBV7-2; unclear D gene. Trimming took off 5 bases at V and 8 bases at J, with 18 bases between the two ends. CDR3 length: 14 amino acids. The V gene's germline CDR1 is SGHTA and CDR2 FQGNSA. The chain's CDR3 is CASSPRQAGSGYTF. Here the CDR3 DNA reads TGTGCCAGCAGCCCCCGGCAGGCCGGGTCCGGCTACACCTTC.